A selection of T cell receptor beta chains follows, all from one sample in a study of cytomegalovirus exposure and HLA in healthy donors. Clones were read by immunoSEQ multiplex PCR, and TCRdb kept only the in-frame ones, dropping some. The sample contains about 160,000 clones, approximately 87% of which appear only once. Sequencing was performed on PBMCs. Receptor source: a woman aged 25 to 39 in good health and CMV-seronegative. The CDR3 runs from the conserved cysteine through the conserved F or W. A D gene is named only where the DNA matches it firmly. The size field is filled for only some rows; it gives once, few, many or a size class.

>TRBV2|NA|NA|TRBJ2-7
TGTGCCAGCAGCGGCCGGGTCGAGCAGTACTTC
CASSGRVEQYF
>TRBV5-1|TRBD1|NA|TRBJ2-5
TGCGCCAGCAGCATACAGGGGGCGAGTAGCGGAGAGACCCAGTACTTC
CASSIQGASSGETQYF
>TRBV28|TRBD1|NA|TRBJ1-1
TGTGCCAGCAGTTCTAAGCAGGGGGGGAACACTGAAGCTTTCTTT
CASSSKQGGNTEAFF
>TRBV2|NA|NA|TRBJ2-2
TGTGCCAGCGGTCTGGGCAGGGCGAACACCGGGGAGCTGTTTTTT
CASGLGRANTGELFF
>TRBV6-5|TRBD1|NA|TRBJ1-4
TGTGCCAGCGGTTCGGACAGGGAGGGTGAAAAACTGTTTTTT
CASGSDREGEKLFF
>TRBV18|NA|NA|TRBJ1-6
TGTGCCAGCTCACCATACCAGGGCGACAATTCACCCCTCCACTTT
CASSPYQGDNSPLHF
>TRBV4-3|NA|NA|TRBJ2-7
TGCGCCAGCAGCCAAGATCCGGTGCGAGAGCAGTACTTC
CASSQDPVREQYF
>TRBV7-8|TRBD2|NA|TRBJ2-3
TGTGCCAGCACCCTGCGAGGTAGCGGGGGGGCCGGGTTCCCAGATACGCAGTATTTT
CASTLRGSGGAGFPDTQYF
>TRBV28|TRBD2|NA|TRBJ2-2
TGTGCCAGCAGCCGACGGACTAGCGGGAACGGGGAGCTGTTTTTT
CASSRRTSGNGELFF
>TRBV6-5|TRBD2|NA|TRBJ2-7
TGTGCCAGCAGTTCCCACCTAGCGGGAGGGCCCATTACCCAATCTTTC
CASSSHLAGGPITQSF
>TRBV30|NA|NA|TRBJ2-5
TGTGCCTGGAGTACCCTAACGACCCAGTACTTC
CAWSTLTTQYF
>TRBV2|NA|NA|TRBJ1-4
TGTGCCAGCAGTGACAGGGAATCTTCAACTAATGAAAAACTGTTTTTT
CASSDRESSTNEKLFF
>TRBV19|TRBD2|NA|TRBJ2-1
TGTGCCAGTAGTATGGCTAGCGGGTCCTACAATGAGCAGTTCTTC
CASSMASGSYNEQFF
>TRBV5-1|TRBD1|NA|TRBJ1-2
TGCGCCAGCAGCTTGGACCCCAGGGGGCAGGGCTATGGCTACACCTTC
CASSLDPRGQGYGYTF
>TRBV19|NA|NA|TRBJ1-5
TGTGCCAGTATTAAGGAGCACGGGAGGAGCAATCAGCCCCAGCATTTT
CASIKEHGRSNQPQHF
>TRBV7-8|NA|NA|TRBJ1-5
TGTGCCAGCAGCTTATTTGAGGGACGCAATCAGCCCCAGCATTTT
CASSLFEGRNQPQHF
>TRBV9|NA|NA|TRBJ1-2
TGTGCCAGCAGCGTAAGCGGGGGATATGGCTACACCTTC
CASSVSGGYGYTF
>TRBV5-1|NA|few|TRBJ1-5
TGCGCCAGCAGCTTTTTTTTAGGGCAGCCCCAGCATTTT
CASSFFLGQPQHF
>TRBV5-6|NA|NA|TRBJ2-2
TGTGCCAGCAGCTTTAAGTCCGTGGGGGGGCCTTTAGAGGAGCTGTTTTTT
CASSFKSVGGPLEELFF
>TRBV9|NA|NA|TRBJ2-2
TGTGCCAGCAGCCTCTCCGGGGGAACCGGGGAGCTGTTTTTT
CASSLSGGTGELFF
>TRBV5-1|NA|NA|TRBJ2-5
TGCGCCAGCAGCTTGGACTCCGGATTAGAGACCCAGTACTTC
CASSLDSGLETQYF
>TRBV27|TRBD2|NA|TRBJ2-1
TGTGCCAGCAGTTTATCGAGCGGGGACCACTCCTACAATGAGCAGTTCTTC
CASSLSSGDHSYNEQFF
>TRBV29-1|NA|NA|TRBJ2-6
TGCAGCGGCGGCATCTCTGGGGCCAACGTCCTGACTTTC
CSGGISGANVLTF
>TRBV28|NA|NA|TRBJ2-2
TGTGCCAGCAGTCCCACCTACCCGACCGGGGAGCTGTTTTTT
CASSPTYPTGELFF
>TRBV2|NA|NA|TRBJ2-2
TGTGCCAGCTCGGTCATATCGAACACCGGGGAGCTGTTTTTT
CASSVISNTGELFF
>TRBV5-5|NA|NA|TRBJ1-5
TGTGCCAGCCAAATGGGGGAGACTAGCAATCAGCCCCAGCATTTT
CASQMGETSNQPQHF
>TRBV30|NA|once|TRBJ1-2
TGTGCCTGGAGATTAGGGTTCGATGGCTACACCTTC
CAWRLGFDGYTF
>TRBV20-1|NA|NA|TRBJ1-1
TGCAGTGCTAGAGAAGGAATTGAAGCTTTCTTT
CSAREGIEAFF
>TRBV12-1|NA|NA|TRBJ2-2
TGTGCCAGCAGCCGAAATACTCAACCAGACAGACGACGGAACACCGGGGAGCTGTTTTTT
CASSRNTQPDRRRNTGELFF
>TRBV5-4|TRBD2|few|TRBJ2-2
TGTGCCAGCAGCTTAGTTAATCAAGCGGGAGGGCCGTACACCGGGGAGCTGTTTTTT
CASSLVNQAGGPYTGELFF
>TRBV5-1|NA|few|TRBJ1-1
TGCGCCAGCAGCCCTGGGACGGGGAACACTGAAGCTTTCTTT
CASSPGTGNTEAFF
>TRBV4-3|NA|NA|TRBJ1-1
TGCGCCAGCAGCCCCTGGGCGGGGAAGAACACTGAAGCTTTCTTT
CASSPWAGKNTEAFF
>TRBV5-1|TRBD1|NA|TRBJ1-1
TGCGCCAGCAGCAGGGACAGGGTTGACACTGAAGCTTTCTTT
CASSRDRVDTEAFF
>TRBV30|TRBD1|NA|TRBJ1-1
TGTGCCTGGAGGTATGGGACAGGGACCACTGAAGCTTTCTTT
CAWRYGTGTTEAFF
>TRBV5-6|NA|NA|TRBJ2-1
TGTGCCAGCAGCTTAGGCCGGCGGTACAATGAGCAGTTCTTC
CASSLGRRYNEQFF
>TRBV7-9|NA|few|TRBJ2-2
TGTGCCAGCAGCTTAGGTGGAGACTACACCGGGGAGCTGTTTTTT
CASSLGGDYTGELFF
>TRBV7-3|TRBD2|NA|TRBJ2-7
TGTGCCAGCAGAGCACCTATAGCGGGAGGGCCTCCCTACGAGCAGTACTTC
CASRAPIAGGPPYEQYF
>TRBV7-6|NA|NA|TRBJ1-1
TGTGCCAGCAGCTTGGGTTTTGAAGCTTTCTTT
CASSLGFEAFF
>TRBV7-2|NA|NA|TRBJ2-5
TGTGCCAGCAGCTTTACGACAGGCGAAGAGACCCAGTACTTC
CASSFTTGEETQYF
>TRBV19|TRBD2|NA|TRBJ2-1
TGTGCCAGTAGTATCGCCGGGGGGGCTAATAATGAGCAGTTCTTC
CASSIAGGANNEQFF
>TRBV18|NA|NA|TRBJ1-2
TGTGCCAGCTCACCAGAGACGTACAACTATGGCTACACCTTC
CASSPETYNYGYTF
>TRBV10-3|TRBD2|NA|TRBJ2-1
TGTGCCATCAGTTGGGAGGGAACCTACAATGAGCAGTTCTTC
CAISWEGTYNEQFF